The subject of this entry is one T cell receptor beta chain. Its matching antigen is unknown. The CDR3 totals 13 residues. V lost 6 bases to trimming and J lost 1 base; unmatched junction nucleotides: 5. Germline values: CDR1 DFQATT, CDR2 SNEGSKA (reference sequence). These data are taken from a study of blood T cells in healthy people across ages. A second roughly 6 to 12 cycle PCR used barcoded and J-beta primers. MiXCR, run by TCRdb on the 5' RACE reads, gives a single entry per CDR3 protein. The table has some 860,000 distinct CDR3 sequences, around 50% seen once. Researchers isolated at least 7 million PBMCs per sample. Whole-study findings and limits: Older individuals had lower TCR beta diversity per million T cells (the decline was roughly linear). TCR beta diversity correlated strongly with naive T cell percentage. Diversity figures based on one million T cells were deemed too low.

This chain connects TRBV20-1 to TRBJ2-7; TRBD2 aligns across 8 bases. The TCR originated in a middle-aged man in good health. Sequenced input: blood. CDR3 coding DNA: TGCAGTGCGAAGGGGACTAGTTCCTACGAGCAGTACTTC. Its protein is CSAKGTSSYEQYF.